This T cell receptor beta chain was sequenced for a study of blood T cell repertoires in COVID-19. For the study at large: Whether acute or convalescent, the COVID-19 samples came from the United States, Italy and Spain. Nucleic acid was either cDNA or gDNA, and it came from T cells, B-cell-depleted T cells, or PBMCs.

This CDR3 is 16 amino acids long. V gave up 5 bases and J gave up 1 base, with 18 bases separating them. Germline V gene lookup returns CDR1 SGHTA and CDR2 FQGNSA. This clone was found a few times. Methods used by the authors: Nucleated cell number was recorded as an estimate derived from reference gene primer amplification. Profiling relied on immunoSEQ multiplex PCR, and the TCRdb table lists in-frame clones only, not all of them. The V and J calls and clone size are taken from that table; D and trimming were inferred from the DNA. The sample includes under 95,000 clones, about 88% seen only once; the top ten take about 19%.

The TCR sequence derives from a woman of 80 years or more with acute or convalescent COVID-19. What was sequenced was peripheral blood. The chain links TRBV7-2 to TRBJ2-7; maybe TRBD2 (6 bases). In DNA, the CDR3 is TGTGCCAGCAGCCGCAGGGCGGGGTATGAATCCTACGAGCAGTACTTC. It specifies CASSRRAGYESYEQYF.